There are many counts of the clone carrying this T cell receptor beta chain. Its cognate antigen is unknown. This sample was taken from a study of regulatory T cells in long-lasting Graves disease. Looking at the study overall: The criterion for persistent Graves' disease was over 5 years of antithyroid drugs with positive TSH receptor antibodies.

Time point denoted: persistent/refractory GD, antithyroid drugs over 5 years with positive TRAb. Making the TCR library involved RNA that had been extracted from PBMCs. General study findings and limits: Only peripheral blood was studied, not thyroid tissue. Clonotypes that were public and shared totalled 2,500 to 3,000 in persistent patients versus 750 to 1,000 in new patients.

TCR beta libraries were built with iRepertoire HTBI primers and Arm-PCR of CDR3 regions. TCRdb analysed the multiplex PCR reads with MiXCR anew, one entry per CDR3 protein. Of approximately 500,000 distinct CDR3 sequences listed, under 25% are singletons. The specimen comprised peripheral blood mononuclear cells (PBMCs), sampled when the disease was refractory, from a patient treated with antithyroid drugs. This sequence was found in a female donor with Graves disease.

The CDR3 protein is CASSPEGNQPQHF. The CDR3 bases are TGTGCCAGTAGTCCAGAGGGCAATCAGCCCCAGCATTTT. V and J are TRBV19 and TRBJ1-5; D uncertain. CDR1 and CDR2 (germline): LNHDA, SQIVND (reference sequence). The V gene lost 5 bases and the J gene lost 2 bases, with 7 bases spanning the gap. The CDR3 is made up of 13 amino acids.